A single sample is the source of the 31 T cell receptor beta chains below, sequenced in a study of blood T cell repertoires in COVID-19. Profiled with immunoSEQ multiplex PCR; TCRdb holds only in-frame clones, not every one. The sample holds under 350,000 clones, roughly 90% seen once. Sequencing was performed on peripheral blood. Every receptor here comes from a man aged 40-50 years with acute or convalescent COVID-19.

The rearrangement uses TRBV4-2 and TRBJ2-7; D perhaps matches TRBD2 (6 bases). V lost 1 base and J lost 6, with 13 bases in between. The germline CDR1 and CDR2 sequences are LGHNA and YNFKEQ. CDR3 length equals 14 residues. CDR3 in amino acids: CASSQAQEGSEQYF. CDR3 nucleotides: TGTGCCAGCAGCCAAGCACAGGAGGGGAGCGAGCAGTACTTC.

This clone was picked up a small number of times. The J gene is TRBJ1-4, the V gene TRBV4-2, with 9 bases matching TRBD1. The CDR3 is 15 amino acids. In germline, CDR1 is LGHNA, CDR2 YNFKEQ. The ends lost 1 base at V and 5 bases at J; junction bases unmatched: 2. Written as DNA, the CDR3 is TGTGCCAGCAGCCAAGGGGGACAGGGAAATGAAAAACTGTTTTTT. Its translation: CASSQGGQGNEKLFF.

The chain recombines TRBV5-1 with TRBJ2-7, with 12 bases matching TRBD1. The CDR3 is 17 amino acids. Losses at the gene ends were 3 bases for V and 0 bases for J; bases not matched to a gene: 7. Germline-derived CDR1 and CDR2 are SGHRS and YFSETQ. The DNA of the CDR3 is TGCGCCAGCAGCTCCGGGACAGGGGGCTTGACCTCCTACGAGCAGTACTTC. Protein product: CASSSGTGGLTSYEQYF.

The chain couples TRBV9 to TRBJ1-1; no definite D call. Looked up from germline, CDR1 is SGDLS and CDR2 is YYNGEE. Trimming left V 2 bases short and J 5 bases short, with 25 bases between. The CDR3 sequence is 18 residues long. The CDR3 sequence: CASSVGVGRSPGRTEAFF. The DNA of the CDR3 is TGTGCCAGCAGCGTTGGGGTCGGGAGGAGTCCGGGGAGGACTGAAGCTTTCTTT.

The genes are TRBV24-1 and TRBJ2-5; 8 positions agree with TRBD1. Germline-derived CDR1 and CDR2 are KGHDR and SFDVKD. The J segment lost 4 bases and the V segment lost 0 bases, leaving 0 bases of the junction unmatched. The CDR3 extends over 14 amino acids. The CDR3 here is CATSDLDRGETQYF. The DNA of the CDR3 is TGTGCCACCAGTGATTTGGACAGGGGAGAGACCCAGTACTTC.

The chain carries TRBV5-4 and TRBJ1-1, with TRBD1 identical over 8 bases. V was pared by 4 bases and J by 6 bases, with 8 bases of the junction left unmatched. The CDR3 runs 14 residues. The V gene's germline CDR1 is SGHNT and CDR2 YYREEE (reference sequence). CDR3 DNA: TGTGCCAGCAGCATACAGGGGGTGTACGCTGAAGCTTTCTTT. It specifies CASSIQGVYAEAFF.

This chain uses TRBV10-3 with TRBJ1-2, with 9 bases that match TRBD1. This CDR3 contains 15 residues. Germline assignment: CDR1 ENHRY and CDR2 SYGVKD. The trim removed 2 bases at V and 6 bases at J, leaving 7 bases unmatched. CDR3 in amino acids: CAISEGLGQGDGYTF. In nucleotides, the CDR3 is TGTGCCATCAGTGAGGGGTTGGGACAGGGCGATGGCTACACCTTC.

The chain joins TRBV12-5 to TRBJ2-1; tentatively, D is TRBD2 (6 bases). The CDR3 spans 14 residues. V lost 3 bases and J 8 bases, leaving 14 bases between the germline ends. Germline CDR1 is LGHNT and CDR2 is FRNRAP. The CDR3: CASGFLDGEDEQFF. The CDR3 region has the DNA TGTGCTAGTGGTTTCCTGGACGGGGAGGATGAGCAGTTCTTC.

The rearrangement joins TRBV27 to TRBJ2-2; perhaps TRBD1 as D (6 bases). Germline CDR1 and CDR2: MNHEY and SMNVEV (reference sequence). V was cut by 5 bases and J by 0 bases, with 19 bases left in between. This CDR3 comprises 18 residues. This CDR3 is CASSLRGGIVANTGELFF. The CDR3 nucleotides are TGTGCCAGCAGTCTCCGAGGGGGAATCGTCGCGAACACCGGGGAGCTGTTTTTT.

The CDR3 bases are TGTGCCAGCAGCGTAGACCCGGGGAGCACTGAAGCTTTCTTT. Translating it yields CASSVDPGSTEAFF. The chain joins TRBV9 to TRBJ1-1, with D unresolved. Trimming removed 0 bases at V and 4 bases at J, with 10 bases between. The CDR3 contains 14 residues. CDR1 is SGDLS, CDR2 YYNGEE, per germline.

CDR3 loop: CASGLVTGGETQYF. The CDR3 region has the DNA TGTGCTAGTGGTTTGGTAACGGGGGGCGAGACCCAGTACTTC. V usage is TRBV12-5 and J usage is TRBJ2-5; the D gene is possibly TRBD2 (7 bases). V dropped 0 bases and J dropped 5 bases, with 10 bases sitting between them. Germline CDR1 LGHNT, CDR2 FRNRAP. The CDR3 contains 14 residues.

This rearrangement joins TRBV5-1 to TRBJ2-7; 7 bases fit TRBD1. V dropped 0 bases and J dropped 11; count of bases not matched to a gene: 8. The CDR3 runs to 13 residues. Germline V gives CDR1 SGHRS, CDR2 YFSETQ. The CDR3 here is CASSLGTLTGKYF. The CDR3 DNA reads TGCGCCAGCAGCTTGGGGACCTTGACAGGGAAGTACTTC. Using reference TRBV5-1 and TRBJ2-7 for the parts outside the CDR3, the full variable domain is KAGVTQTPRYLIKTRGQQVTLSCSPISGHRSVSWYQQTPGQGLQFLFEYFSETQRNKGNFPGRFSGRQFSNSRSEMNVSTLELGDSALYLCASSLGTLTGKYFGPGTRLTVT.

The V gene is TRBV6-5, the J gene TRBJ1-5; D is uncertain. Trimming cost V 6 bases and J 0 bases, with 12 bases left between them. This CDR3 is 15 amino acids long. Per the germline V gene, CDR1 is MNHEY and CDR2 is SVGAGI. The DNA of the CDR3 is TGTGCCAGCAGCCGCGGACTGATTAGCAATCAGCCCCAGCATTTT. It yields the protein CASSRGLISNQPQHF.

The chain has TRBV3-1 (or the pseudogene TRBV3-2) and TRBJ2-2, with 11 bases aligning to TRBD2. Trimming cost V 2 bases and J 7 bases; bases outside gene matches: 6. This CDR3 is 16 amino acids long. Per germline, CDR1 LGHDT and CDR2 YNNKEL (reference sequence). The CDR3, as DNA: TGTGCCAGCAGCCAATTTCTAGCGGGGGGCGGCGGGGAGCTGTTTTTT. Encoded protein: CASSQFLAGGGGELFF.

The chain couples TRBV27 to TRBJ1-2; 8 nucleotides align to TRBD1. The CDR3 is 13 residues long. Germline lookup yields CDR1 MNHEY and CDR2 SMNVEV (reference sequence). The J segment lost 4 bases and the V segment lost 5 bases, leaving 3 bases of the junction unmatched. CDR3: CASSPGQGYGYTF. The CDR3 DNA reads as TGTGCCAGCAGTCCCGGACAGGGCTATGGCTACACCTTC.

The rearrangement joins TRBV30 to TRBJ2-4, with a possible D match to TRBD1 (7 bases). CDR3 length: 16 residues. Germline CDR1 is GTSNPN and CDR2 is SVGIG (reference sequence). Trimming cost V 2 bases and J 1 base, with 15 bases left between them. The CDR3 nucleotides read TGTGCCTGGAGTCCCAGGGGGGCGAGGGCCAAAAACATTCAGTACTTC. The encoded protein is CAWSPRGARAKNIQYF.

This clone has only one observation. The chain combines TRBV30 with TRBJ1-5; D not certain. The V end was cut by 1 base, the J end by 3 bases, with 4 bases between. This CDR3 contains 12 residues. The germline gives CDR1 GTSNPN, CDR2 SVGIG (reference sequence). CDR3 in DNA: TGTGCCTGGAGTGCCGTCAATCAGCCCCAGCATTTT. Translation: CAWSAVNQPQHF.

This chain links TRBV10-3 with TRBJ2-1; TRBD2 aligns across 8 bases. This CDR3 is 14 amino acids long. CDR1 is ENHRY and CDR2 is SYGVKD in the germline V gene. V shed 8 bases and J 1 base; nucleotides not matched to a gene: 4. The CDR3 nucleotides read TGTGCCATCTGGCGGGGGGAATCCTACAATGAGCAGTTCTTC. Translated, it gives CAIWRGESYNEQFF.

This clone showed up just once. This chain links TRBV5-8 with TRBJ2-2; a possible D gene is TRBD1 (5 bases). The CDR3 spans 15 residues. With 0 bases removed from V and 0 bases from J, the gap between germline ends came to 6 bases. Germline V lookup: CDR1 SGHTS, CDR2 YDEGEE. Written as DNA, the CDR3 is TGTGCCAGCAGCTTGGAGGGGTCGAACACCGGGGAGCTGTTTTTT. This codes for CASSLEGSNTGELFF.

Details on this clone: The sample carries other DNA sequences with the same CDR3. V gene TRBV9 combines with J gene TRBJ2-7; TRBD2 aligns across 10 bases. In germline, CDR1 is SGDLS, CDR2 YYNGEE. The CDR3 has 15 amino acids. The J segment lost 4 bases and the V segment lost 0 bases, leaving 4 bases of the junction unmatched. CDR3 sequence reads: CASSVGSGGLYEQYF. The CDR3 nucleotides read TGTGCCAGCAGCGTAGGTAGCGGGGGGCTATACGAGCAGTACTTC.

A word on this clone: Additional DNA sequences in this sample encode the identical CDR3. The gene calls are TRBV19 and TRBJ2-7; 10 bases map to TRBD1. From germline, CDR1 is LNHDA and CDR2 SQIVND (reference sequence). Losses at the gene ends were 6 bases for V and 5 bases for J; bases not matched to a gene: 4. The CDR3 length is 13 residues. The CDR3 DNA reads TGTGCCAGTAGCCCGACAGGGGGCAACGAGCAGTACTTC. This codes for CASSPTGGNEQYF.

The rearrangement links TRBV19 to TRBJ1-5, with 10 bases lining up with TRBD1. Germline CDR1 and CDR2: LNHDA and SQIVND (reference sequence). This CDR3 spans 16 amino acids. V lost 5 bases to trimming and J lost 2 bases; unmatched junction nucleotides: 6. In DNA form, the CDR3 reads TGTGCCAGTAGTGTTTCCGGGACAGGGGGCAATCAGCCCCAGCATTTT. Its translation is CASSVSGTGGNQPQHF.

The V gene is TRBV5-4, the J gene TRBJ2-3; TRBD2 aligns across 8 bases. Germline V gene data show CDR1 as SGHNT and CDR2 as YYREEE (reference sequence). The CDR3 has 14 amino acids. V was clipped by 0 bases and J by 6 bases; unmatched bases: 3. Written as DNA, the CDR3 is TGTGCCAGCAGCTTGGGGACTAGCTCGGATACGCAGTATTTT. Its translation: CASSLGTSSDTQYF.

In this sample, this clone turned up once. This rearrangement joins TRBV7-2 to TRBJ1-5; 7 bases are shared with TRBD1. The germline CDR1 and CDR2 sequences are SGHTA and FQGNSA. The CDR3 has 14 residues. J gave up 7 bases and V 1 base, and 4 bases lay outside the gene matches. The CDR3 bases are TGTGCCAGCAGCTTAGAAGGGGGCTACCAGCCCCAGCATTTT. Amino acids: CASSLEGGYQPQHF.

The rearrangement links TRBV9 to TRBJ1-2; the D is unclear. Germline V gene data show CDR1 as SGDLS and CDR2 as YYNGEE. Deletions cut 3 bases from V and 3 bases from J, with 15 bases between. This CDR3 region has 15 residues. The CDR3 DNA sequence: TGTGCCAGCAGCGGACGGCCATCCGGGGACTATGGCTACACCTTC. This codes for CASSGRPSGDYGYTF.

CDR3 region: CSVEDVARAQYF. CDR3 DNA: TGCAGCGTTGAAGATGTCGCCAGGGCCCAGTACTTC. V gene TRBV29-1 combines with J gene TRBJ2-5, with a weak D call TRBD1 (5 bases). Germline assignment: CDR1 SQVTM and CDR2 ANQGSEA. Trimming left V 0 bases short and J 9 bases short, with 11 bases between. This CDR3 region has 12 residues.

CDR3 nucleotides: TGTGCCAGCAGTCCCCAGCCCCCGGGATATGCCTACGAGCAGTACTTC. Translation: CASSPQPPGYAYEQYF. The chain joins TRBV2 to TRBJ2-7, with D possibly matching TRBD2 (5 bases). V was cut by 5 bases and J by 2 bases, with 19 bases left in between. The germline CDR1 and CDR2 sequences are SNHLY and FYNNEI. The CDR3 spans 16 residues. Full variable domain (rest looked up from reference TRBV2 and TRBJ2-7): EPEVTQTPSHQVTQMGQEVILRCVPISNHLYFYWYRQILGQKVEFLVSFYNNEISEKSEIFDDQFSVERPDGSNFTLKIRSTKLEDSAMYFCASSPQPPGYAYEQYFGPGTRLTVT.

In DNA, the CDR3 is TGTGCCAGCAGCCCCGGCGCCCTAGCGGGGGCCACAGATACGCAGTATTTT. This sequence encodes CASSPGALAGATDTQYF. This chain links TRBV9 with TRBJ2-3, with 10 nucleotides matching TRBD2. Losses at the gene ends were 4 bases for V and 2 bases for J; bases not matched to a gene: 10. The CDR3 totals 17 residues. Germline CDR1 reads SGDLS; CDR2 reads YYNGEE.

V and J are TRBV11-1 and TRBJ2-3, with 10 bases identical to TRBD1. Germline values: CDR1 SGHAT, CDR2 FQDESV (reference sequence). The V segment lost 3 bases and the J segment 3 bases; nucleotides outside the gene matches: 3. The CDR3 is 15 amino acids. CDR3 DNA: TGTGCCAGCAGCTTCGGGACAGGGGAGACAGATACGCAGTATTTT. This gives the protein CASSFGTGETDTQYF.

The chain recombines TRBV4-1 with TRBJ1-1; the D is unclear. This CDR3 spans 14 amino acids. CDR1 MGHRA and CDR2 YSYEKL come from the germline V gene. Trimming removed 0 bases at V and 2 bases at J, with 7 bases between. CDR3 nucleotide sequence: TGCGCCAGCAGCCAAGAGAGGAGAAACACTGAAGCTTTCTTT. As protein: CASSQERRNTEAFF.

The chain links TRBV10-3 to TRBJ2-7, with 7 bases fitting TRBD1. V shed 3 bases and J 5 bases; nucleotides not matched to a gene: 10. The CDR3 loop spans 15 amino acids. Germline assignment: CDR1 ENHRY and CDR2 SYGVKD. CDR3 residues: CAISEGRGIKDEQYF. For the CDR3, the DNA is TGTGCCATCAGTGAAGGCAGGGGGATAAAGGACGAGCAGTACTTC.